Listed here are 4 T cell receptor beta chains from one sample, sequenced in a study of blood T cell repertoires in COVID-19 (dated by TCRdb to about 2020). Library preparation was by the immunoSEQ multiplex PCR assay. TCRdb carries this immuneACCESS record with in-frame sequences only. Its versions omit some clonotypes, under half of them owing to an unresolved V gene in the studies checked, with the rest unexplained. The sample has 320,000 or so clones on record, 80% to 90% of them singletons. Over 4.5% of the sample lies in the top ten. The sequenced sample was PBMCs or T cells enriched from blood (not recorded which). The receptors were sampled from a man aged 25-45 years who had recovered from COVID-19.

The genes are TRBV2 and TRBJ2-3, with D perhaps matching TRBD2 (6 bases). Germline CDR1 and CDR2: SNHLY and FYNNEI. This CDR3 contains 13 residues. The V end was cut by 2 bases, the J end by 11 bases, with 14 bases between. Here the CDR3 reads CASSESGDGGQYF. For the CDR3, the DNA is TGTGCCAGCAGTGAATCGGGAGATGGGGGGCAGTATTTT.

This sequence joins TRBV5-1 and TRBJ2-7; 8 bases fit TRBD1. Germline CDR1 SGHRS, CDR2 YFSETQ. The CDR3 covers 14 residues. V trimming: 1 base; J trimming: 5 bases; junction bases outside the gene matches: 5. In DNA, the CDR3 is TGCGCCAGCAGCTTGACAGGGGGTTTCGACGAGCAGTACTTC. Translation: CASSLTGGFDEQYF.

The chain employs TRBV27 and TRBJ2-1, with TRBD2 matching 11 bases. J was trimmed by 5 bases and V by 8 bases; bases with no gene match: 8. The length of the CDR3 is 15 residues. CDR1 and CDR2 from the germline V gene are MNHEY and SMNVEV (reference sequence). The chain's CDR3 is CASRLAGLSNNEQFF. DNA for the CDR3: TGTGCCAGCCGACTAGCGGGGCTCTCTAACAATGAGCAGTTCTTC.

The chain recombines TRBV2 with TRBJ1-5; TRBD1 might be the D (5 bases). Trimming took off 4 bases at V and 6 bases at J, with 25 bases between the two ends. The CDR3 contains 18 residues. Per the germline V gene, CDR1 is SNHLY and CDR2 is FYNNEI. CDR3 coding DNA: TGTGCCAGCAGTGTAAAAGTCAGTGGAGGGGTAGGTCCTCAGCCCCAGCATTTT. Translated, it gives CASSVKVSGGVGPQPQHF.